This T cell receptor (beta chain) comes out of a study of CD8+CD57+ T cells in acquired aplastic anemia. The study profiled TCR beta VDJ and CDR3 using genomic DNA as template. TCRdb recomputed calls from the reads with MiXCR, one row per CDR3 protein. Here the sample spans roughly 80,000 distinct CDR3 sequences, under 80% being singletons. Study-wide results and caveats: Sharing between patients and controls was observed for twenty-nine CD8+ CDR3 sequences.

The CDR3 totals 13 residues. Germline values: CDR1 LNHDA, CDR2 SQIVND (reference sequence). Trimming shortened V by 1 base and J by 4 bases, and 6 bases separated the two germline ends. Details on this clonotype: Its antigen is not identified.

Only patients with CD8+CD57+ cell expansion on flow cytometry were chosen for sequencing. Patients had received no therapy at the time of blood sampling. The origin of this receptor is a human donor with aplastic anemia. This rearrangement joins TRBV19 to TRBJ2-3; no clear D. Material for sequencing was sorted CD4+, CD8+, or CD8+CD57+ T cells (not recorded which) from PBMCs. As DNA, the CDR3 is TGTGCCAGTAGTATAGTGTGGGCAGATACGCAGTATTTT. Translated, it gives CASSIVWADTQYF.